This is a list of T cell receptor beta chains from one sample in a study of blood T cell repertoires in COVID-19. The repertoire was sequenced with immunoSEQ multiplex PCR; TCRdb's copy has only in-frame clones and lacks some. The top ten clones hold about 8.2% of a sample with under 200,000 clones, 80% to 90% of them seen once. Input material: peripheral blood. These TCRs come from a man in his 60s with acute or convalescent COVID-19. Both conserved end residues are part of each CDR3. A D gene is named only where the DNA matches it firmly. The size entry is marked missing in some rows and otherwise reads once, few, many or a size class.

j_gene	v_gene	d_gene	abundance	CDR3nt	CDR3aa
TRBJ1-2	TRBV5-1	.	.	TGCGCCAGCAGCTTTGTTCAGGGAGGTACCTATGGCTACACCTTC	CASSFVQGGTYGYTF
TRBJ1-1	TRBV28	TRBD1	.	TGTGCCAGCAGTCTCCCAGGGGGCCGTACAGCTTTCTTT	CASSLPGGRTAFF
TRBJ2-7	TRBV7-2	.	.	TGTGCCAGCAGCTTACTACCAGGGGCTCAGGTCCTGTACGAGCAGTACTTC	CASSLLPGAQVLYEQYF
TRBJ2-1	TRBV6-5	.	.	TGTACAGCAGGGGGGTGGCTGAGTGAGCAGTTCTTC	CTAGGWLSEQFF
TRBJ2-7	TRBV7-8	TRBD1	.	TGTGCCAGCAGCCTACTGAACAGGGGGGTCTCCTACGAGCAGTACTTC	CASSLLNRGVSYEQYF
TRBJ2-3	TRBV3-1/TRBV3-2	.	.	TGTGCCAGCAGCTCTCGTATAGTGACAGATACGCAGTATTTT	CASSSRIVTDTQYF
TRBJ1-5	TRBV2	.	.	TGTGCCAGCAGTTTCGACACGCCTGGAATGCCCCAGCATTTT	CASSFDTPGMPQHF
TRBJ1-5	TRBV10-2	.	.	TGCGCCAGCAACAGACAGGCCGGACTCAATCAGCCCCAGCATTTT	CASNRQAGLNQPQHF
TRBJ2-2	TRBV9	.	.	TGTGCCAGCAGCTCCGCGGGACCTTCAGGGGGGGAGCTGTTTTTT	CASSSAGPSGGELFF
TRBJ2-7	TRBV3-1/TRBV3-2	TRBD2	.	TGTGCCAGCAGCCCTAAGACTAGCGTGCGGCGGCACGAGCAGTACTTC	CASSPKTSVRRHEQYF
TRBJ2-7	TRBV19	TRBD2	.	TGTGCCAGTAGTGTTAGCGGGTACTCCTACGAGCAGTACTTC	CASSVSGYSYEQYF
TRBJ2-2	TRBV11-3	.	.	TGTGCCAGCAGCTTAGAGTTCGGCACCGGGGAGCTGTTTTTT	CASSLEFGTGELFF
TRBJ2-1	TRBV3-1/TRBV3-2	TRBD2	.	TGTGCCAGCAGCCTTCTGTTAACTAGCGGGAATGAGCAGTTCTTC	CASSLLLTSGNEQFF
TRBJ1-2	TRBV5-1	.	once	TGCGCCAGCAGCTTCTTTCTGGGGGGTGAAGGCTACACCTTC	CASSFFLGGEGYTF
TRBJ2-1	TRBV11-2	TRBD2	.	TGTGCCAGCAGCCCAAGGGCTAGCGGTTCCGATGAGCAGTTCTTC	CASSPRASGSDEQFF
TRBJ1-2	TRBV20-1	.	.	TGCAGTGCTAGTCAAACCAGCTATGGCTACACCTTC	CSASQTSYGYTF
TRBJ1-5	TRBV28	.	.	TGTGCCAGCAGTCCTTTAACGGGGGTGTGGGGTCAGCCCCAGCATTTT	CASSPLTGVWGQPQHF
TRBJ1-1	TRBV9	.	.	TGTGCCAGCAGCGTAGAGGCAGGGTTCACTGAAGCTTTCTTT	CASSVEAGFTEAFF
TRBJ2-1	TRBV2	.	.	TGTGCCAGCAGGCCACTAGCAACCGGATACAATGAGCAGTTCTTC	CASRPLATGYNEQFF
TRBJ1-2	TRBV28	TRBD1	.	TGTGCCAGCAGTACGACAGGGGCGAGCTATGGCTACACCTTC	CASSTTGASYGYTF
TRBJ1-5	TRBV10-2	TRBD1	.	TGCGCCAGCGGACAGGATAGCAATCAGCCCCAGCATTTT	CASGQDSNQPQHF
TRBJ2-6	TRBV28	.	.	TGTGCCAGCAATTTCGGGGGGCCTGGGGCCAACGTCCTGACTTTC	CASNFGGPGANVLTF
TRBJ2-7	TRBV5-5	TRBD1	.	TGTGCCAGCAGCCCAGGGGGGGACAGGGGTTACGAGCAGTACTTC	CASSPGGDRGYEQYF
TRBJ2-1	TRBV12-2	.	once	TGTGCAACGCCGGCGGGGGGACGCTCCTACAATGAGCAGTTCTTC	CATPAGGRSYNEQFF
TRBJ2-1	TRBV5-1	TRBD1	.	TGCGCCAGCAGCTGGGACAGGGTGAATGAGCAGTTCTTC	CASSWDRVNEQFF
TRBJ2-5	TRBV7-3	TRBD1	.	TGTGCCAGCAGCTTAAGGGGACAGGGTGCAGAGACCCAGTACTTC	CASSLRGQGAETQYF
TRBJ1-1	TRBV30	.	once	TGTGCCTGGGAGCCGGGTAGGAACACTGAAGCTTTCTTT	CAWEPGRNTEAFF
TRBJ1-1	TRBV10-3	TRBD1	.	TGTGCCATCAGTCGCGCGACAGGACAGGGGGCTGAAGCTTTCTTT	CAISRATGQGAEAFF
TRBJ1-1	TRBV29-1	.	.	TGCAGCGTTGAAGTGTCAGGGGTGAACACTGAAGCTTTCTTT	CSVEVSGVNTEAFF
TRBJ2-6	TRBV30	.	.	TGTGCCTGGAGTCCCAGCTCTGGGGCCAACGTCCTGACTTTC	CAWSPSSGANVLTF
TRBJ1-4	TRBV5-1	TRBD1	.	TGCGCCAGCAGCACCGGGACAGGGGGCGCCTTGATTGAAAAACTGTTTTTT	CASSTGTGGALIEKLFF
TRBJ2-1	TRBV11-2	TRBD2	.	TGTGCCAGCAGACCGAGACTAGCGGGAGGGGATGAGCAGTTCTTC	CASRPRLAGGDEQFF
TRBJ2-7	TRBV4-1	TRBD1	.	TGCGCCAGCAGCCAGATGACAGGGGGTAACGAGCAGTACTTC	CASSQMTGGNEQYF
TRBJ2-7	TRBV6-5	TRBD2	few	TGTGCCAGCAGTTGGGGACTAGCGGAGAGCTACGAGCAGTACTTC	CASSWGLAESYEQYF
TRBJ2-7	TRBV7-6	.	.	TGTGCCAGCAGCTCAAGGGGACCGACTAGTAGGTACTACGAGCAGTACTTC	CASSSRGPTSRYYEQYF